Included here is one T cell receptor beta chain sequence, with context. The sample originates from a study of tumor-infiltrating lymphocytes in primary liver carcinoma. V shed 5 bases and J 4 bases; nucleotides not matched to a gene: 9. Germline CDR1 SGHAT, CDR2 FQDESV (reference sequence). The CDR3 loop spans 15 amino acids. Using a constant-region primer together with ProtoScript II reverse transcriptase, TCR beta cDNA was made from 450 to 600 ng of total RNA. What produced the TCR beta libraries was three nested multiplex PCR rounds using slightly modified ARM-PCR. A C-beta reverse primer and TRBV1-TRBV30 forward primers served in each of the first two PCR rounds, at about 9 cycles apiece. Each CDR3 protein is one row after TCRdb ran MiXCR on the multiplex PCR reads. The profile shows 300,000 to 400,000 distinct CDR3 sequences, almost 65% of them singletons. Blood RNA was derived from unsorted whole blood, and germline DNA was extracted too.

Material for sequencing was peripheral blood. The genes are TRBV11-1 and TRBJ2-3, with TRBD2 matching 7 bases. This TCR derives from a man in his forties with primary liver carcinoma and hepatitis B virus infection. The CDR3 DNA follows: TGTGCCAGCAGCACCAGACTAGCTGATGCAGATACGCAGTATTTT. This sequence encodes CASSTRLADADTQYF.